The rows below give T cell receptor beta chains drawn from one sample of a study of cytomegalovirus exposure and HLA in healthy donors. The repertoire was sequenced with immunoSEQ multiplex PCR; TCRdb's copy has only in-frame clones and lacks some. Of about 190,000 clones listed, roughly 84% are singletons. Specimen: PBMCs. The receptors were gathered from a woman in her 50s in good health and CMV-seropositive. CDR3s include the opening cysteine and the closing phenylalanine or tryptophan. D genes are given only for firm matches. For some rows the clone size is stated as once, few or many, or as a class when expanded; others skip it.

d_call	v_call	clone_size	j_call	cdr3_nt	cdr3_aa
TRBD1	TRBV29-1	NA	TRBJ1-3	TGCAGCGCGAGCTCCGGGACAGGGGGCAGAAACACCATATATTTT	CSASSGTGGRNTIYF
TRBD1	TRBV25-1	NA	TRBJ1-2	TGTGCCAGCAGTAACACAGGGGTGGAGGGCTACACCTTC	CASSNTGVEGYTF
TRBD2	TRBV2	NA	TRBJ2-7	TGTGCCAGCCGGAGGACTAGCGGGGTGAGCGAGCAGTACTTC	CASRRTSGVSEQYF
NA	TRBV9	NA	TRBJ1-6	TGTGCCAGGGGGGGGGCAGGGTCACCCCTCCACTTT	CARGGAGSPLHF
TRBD2	TRBV19	NA	TRBJ2-3	TGTGCCAGTAATCGACTAGCGGGGGTGGCAGATACGCAGTATTTT	CASNRLAGVADTQYF
NA	TRBV6-5	NA	TRBJ2-5	TGTGCCAGCAGTTACTCGACTGGGGGCGGACAAGAGACCCAGTACTTC	CASSYSTGGGQETQYF
TRBD1	TRBV7-6	NA	TRBJ1-2	TGTGCCAGCAGCTCGCCACAGGGGGATGCTGGCTACACCTTC	CASSSPQGDAGYTF
TRBD1	TRBV19	NA	TRBJ1-6	TGTGCCACAGGGCAGGGGGATTCACCCCTCCACTTT	CATGQGDSPLHF
TRBD1	TRBV7-3	once	TRBJ1-1	TGTGCCAGCAGCTTACAGGGGGCGGACACTGAAGCTTTCTTT	CASSLQGADTEAFF
NA	TRBV19	few	TRBJ2-5	TGTGCCAGTAGTATTAGACACCCCCGGGAGACCCAGTACTTC	CASSIRHPRETQYF
TRBD2	TRBV18	NA	TRBJ2-5	TGTGCCAGCTCGCAACTAGCGTCAGAGACCCAGTACTTC	CASSQLASETQYF
NA	TRBV4-3	NA	TRBJ2-1	TGCGCCAGCAGCCAAGATGCAGGGCAGGGCAATGAGCAGTTCTTC	CASSQDAGQGNEQFF
NA	TRBV14	NA	TRBJ2-7	TGTGCCAGCAGTCTAGCTAGCGAGCAGTACTTC	CASSLASEQYF
NA	TRBV7-2	NA	TRBJ1-2	TGTGCCAGCCACAGCTTCGGCCCTGGAGGCTACACCTTC	CASHSFGPGGYTF
TRBD2	TRBV5-1	few	TRBJ2-7	TGCGCCAGCAGCTTGGAAAGGACTAGCGGTGCGAGCGAGCAGTACTTC	CASSLERTSGASEQYF
NA	TRBV11-2	NA	TRBJ2-5	TGTGCCAGCAGCGCCGGGACAATCAACCAAGAGACCCAGTACTTC	CASSAGTINQETQYF
NA	TRBV4-3	NA	TRBJ1-4	TGCGCCAGCAGCCCCACGACACGTGAAAAACTGTTTTTT	CASSPTTREKLFF
NA	TRBV11-3	NA	TRBJ2-4	TGTGCCAGCAGCTTAGATCGGCAGGTTCAGTACTTC	CASSLDRQVQYF
TRBD1	TRBV7-9	once	TRBJ1-2	TGTGCCAGCAGCTTGATTGGGGGACAGAGCTACACCTTC	CASSLIGGQSYTF
NA	TRBV7-3	NA	TRBJ1-1	TGTGCCAGCAGCCAGAGCGTGAACACTGAAGCTTTCTTT	CASSQSVNTEAFF
TRBD2	TRBV6-6	many	TRBJ2-1	TGTGCCAGCAGTTACTCTACTAGCGGGGGGTACAATGAGCAGTTCTTC	CASSYSTSGGYNEQFF
TRBD1	TRBV9	NA	TRBJ2-1	TGTGCCAGCAGCCCAAGTGGGACAGGGACCGGGTTCGATGAGCAGTTCTTC	CASSPSGTGTGFDEQFF
NA	TRBV9	NA	TRBJ1-5	TGTGCCAGCAGCGCCGGGACAAACAAGGCCCCCCAGCATTTT	CASSAGTNKAPQHF
NA	TRBV5-1	NA	TRBJ2-7	TGCGCCAGCAGCCACCCGGGGGACGAGCAGTACTTC	CASSHPGDEQYF
NA	TRBV2	NA	TRBJ2-1	TGTGCCAGCAGTGAAGTACGGGGGTTTTTCAATGAGCAGTTCTTC	CASSEVRGFFNEQFF
TRBD2	TRBV9	once	TRBJ2-5	TGTGCCAGCAGCGTAATGGCGGGGGGGCTAGAGACCCAGTACTTC	CASSVMAGGLETQYF
NA	TRBV2	NA	TRBJ2-3	TGTGCCAGCAGTGCCCAGGGCAAGCGGGTCACAGATACGCAGTATTTT	CASSAQGKRVTDTQYF
TRBD2	TRBV4-3	once	TRBJ2-5	TGCGCCAGCAGCCAGATAGCGGGGGACGTCTGGGAGCAGTACTTC	CASSQIAGDVWEQYF
NA	TRBV15	NA	TRBJ1-5	TGTGCCACCAGCAGAGGGGGAAGGGGGGGGGTATCGGGCAATCAGCCCCAGCATTTT	CATSRGGRGGVSGNQPQHF
TRBD1	TRBV27	NA	TRBJ1-5	TGTGCCAGCAGCCAAAGGGGACAGGCGACCAATCAGCCCCAGCATTTT	CASSQRGQATNQPQHF
TRBD1	TRBV6-6	NA	TRBJ1-1	TGTGCCAGCCAAAGACAGGGGGGCACTGAAGCTTTCTTT	CASQRQGGTEAFF
NA	TRBV7-9	NA	TRBJ1-1	TGTGCCAGCAGCTTAGGGCGACAAACTGAAGCTTTCTTT	CASSLGRQTEAFF
NA	TRBV6-1	few	TRBJ1-5	TGTGCCAGCAGTGAACAGGCAGGCCCCAATCAGCCCCAGCATTTT	CASSEQAGPNQPQHF
NA	TRBV4-2	NA	TRBJ1-1	TGTGCCAGCAGCACCGCGTCGGGGGGTCGGACTGAAGCTTTCTTT	CASSTASGGRTEAFF
NA	TRBV27	NA	TRBJ1-2	TGTGCCAGCTCCCTTGTGGCCAAAAAGAACTATGGCTACACCTTC	CASSLVAKKNYGYTF
TRBD1	TRBV19	NA	TRBJ1-2	TGTGCCAGTAGTGGTCGACAGGGACCCCTTGACTATGGCTACACCTTC	CASSGRQGPLDYGYTF
NA	TRBV15	NA	TRBJ2-7	TGTGCCACCAGCACGACGGGGGGCAGCGAGCAGTACTTC	CATSTTGGSEQYF
TRBD2	TRBV6-1	NA	TRBJ2-7	TGTGCCAGCAAGATGACTAGCGGGGGCTACGAGCAGTACTTC	CASKMTSGGYEQYF
NA	TRBV28	NA	TRBJ1-6	TGTGCCAGCACACTCGGGGGAAAAGGCAGTTCACCCCTCCACTTT	CASTLGGKGSSPLHF
NA	TRBV6-5	NA	TRBJ2-5	TGTGCCAGCAGTGAAAACCCCTCCCGCGACCAGTACTTC	CASSENPSRDQYF
TRBD1	TRBV6-5	NA	TRBJ1-2	TGTGCCAGCATCGGAATCCGGGACAGGGTGGACGGCTACACCTTC	CASIGIRDRVDGYTF
TRBD1	TRBV7-2	NA	TRBJ2-5	TGTGCCAGCAGCCAGACTCTCAGGGGGCCCGGGGAGACCCAGTACTTC	CASSQTLRGPGETQYF
TRBD1	TRBV5-1	few	TRBJ2-7	TGCGCCAGCAGCTTCGGACAGGGCTCCTACGAGCAGTACTTC	CASSFGQGSYEQYF
TRBD1	TRBV7-9	NA	TRBJ1-2	TGTGCCAGCAGCGTAATACAGGGGTACCCTAACTATGGCTACACCTTC	CASSVIQGYPNYGYTF
NA	TRBV6-4	NA	TRBJ1-6	TGTGCCAGCAGTGTGACCGGGGATAATTCACCCCTCCACTTT	CASSVTGDNSPLHF
NA	TRBV2	once	TRBJ1-5	TGTGCCAGCAGTCAGGGGAGAAGCAATCAGCCCCAGCATTTT	CASSQGRSNQPQHF
TRBD1	TRBV6-5	once	TRBJ1-2	TGTGCCAGCAGCCGAGGGACAGGGGCGGGCTATGGCTACACCTTC	CASSRGTGAGYGYTF
NA	TRBV5-1	NA	TRBJ1-2	TGCGCCAGCAGCTTTAGCTACTATGGCTACACCTTC	CASSFSYYGYTF